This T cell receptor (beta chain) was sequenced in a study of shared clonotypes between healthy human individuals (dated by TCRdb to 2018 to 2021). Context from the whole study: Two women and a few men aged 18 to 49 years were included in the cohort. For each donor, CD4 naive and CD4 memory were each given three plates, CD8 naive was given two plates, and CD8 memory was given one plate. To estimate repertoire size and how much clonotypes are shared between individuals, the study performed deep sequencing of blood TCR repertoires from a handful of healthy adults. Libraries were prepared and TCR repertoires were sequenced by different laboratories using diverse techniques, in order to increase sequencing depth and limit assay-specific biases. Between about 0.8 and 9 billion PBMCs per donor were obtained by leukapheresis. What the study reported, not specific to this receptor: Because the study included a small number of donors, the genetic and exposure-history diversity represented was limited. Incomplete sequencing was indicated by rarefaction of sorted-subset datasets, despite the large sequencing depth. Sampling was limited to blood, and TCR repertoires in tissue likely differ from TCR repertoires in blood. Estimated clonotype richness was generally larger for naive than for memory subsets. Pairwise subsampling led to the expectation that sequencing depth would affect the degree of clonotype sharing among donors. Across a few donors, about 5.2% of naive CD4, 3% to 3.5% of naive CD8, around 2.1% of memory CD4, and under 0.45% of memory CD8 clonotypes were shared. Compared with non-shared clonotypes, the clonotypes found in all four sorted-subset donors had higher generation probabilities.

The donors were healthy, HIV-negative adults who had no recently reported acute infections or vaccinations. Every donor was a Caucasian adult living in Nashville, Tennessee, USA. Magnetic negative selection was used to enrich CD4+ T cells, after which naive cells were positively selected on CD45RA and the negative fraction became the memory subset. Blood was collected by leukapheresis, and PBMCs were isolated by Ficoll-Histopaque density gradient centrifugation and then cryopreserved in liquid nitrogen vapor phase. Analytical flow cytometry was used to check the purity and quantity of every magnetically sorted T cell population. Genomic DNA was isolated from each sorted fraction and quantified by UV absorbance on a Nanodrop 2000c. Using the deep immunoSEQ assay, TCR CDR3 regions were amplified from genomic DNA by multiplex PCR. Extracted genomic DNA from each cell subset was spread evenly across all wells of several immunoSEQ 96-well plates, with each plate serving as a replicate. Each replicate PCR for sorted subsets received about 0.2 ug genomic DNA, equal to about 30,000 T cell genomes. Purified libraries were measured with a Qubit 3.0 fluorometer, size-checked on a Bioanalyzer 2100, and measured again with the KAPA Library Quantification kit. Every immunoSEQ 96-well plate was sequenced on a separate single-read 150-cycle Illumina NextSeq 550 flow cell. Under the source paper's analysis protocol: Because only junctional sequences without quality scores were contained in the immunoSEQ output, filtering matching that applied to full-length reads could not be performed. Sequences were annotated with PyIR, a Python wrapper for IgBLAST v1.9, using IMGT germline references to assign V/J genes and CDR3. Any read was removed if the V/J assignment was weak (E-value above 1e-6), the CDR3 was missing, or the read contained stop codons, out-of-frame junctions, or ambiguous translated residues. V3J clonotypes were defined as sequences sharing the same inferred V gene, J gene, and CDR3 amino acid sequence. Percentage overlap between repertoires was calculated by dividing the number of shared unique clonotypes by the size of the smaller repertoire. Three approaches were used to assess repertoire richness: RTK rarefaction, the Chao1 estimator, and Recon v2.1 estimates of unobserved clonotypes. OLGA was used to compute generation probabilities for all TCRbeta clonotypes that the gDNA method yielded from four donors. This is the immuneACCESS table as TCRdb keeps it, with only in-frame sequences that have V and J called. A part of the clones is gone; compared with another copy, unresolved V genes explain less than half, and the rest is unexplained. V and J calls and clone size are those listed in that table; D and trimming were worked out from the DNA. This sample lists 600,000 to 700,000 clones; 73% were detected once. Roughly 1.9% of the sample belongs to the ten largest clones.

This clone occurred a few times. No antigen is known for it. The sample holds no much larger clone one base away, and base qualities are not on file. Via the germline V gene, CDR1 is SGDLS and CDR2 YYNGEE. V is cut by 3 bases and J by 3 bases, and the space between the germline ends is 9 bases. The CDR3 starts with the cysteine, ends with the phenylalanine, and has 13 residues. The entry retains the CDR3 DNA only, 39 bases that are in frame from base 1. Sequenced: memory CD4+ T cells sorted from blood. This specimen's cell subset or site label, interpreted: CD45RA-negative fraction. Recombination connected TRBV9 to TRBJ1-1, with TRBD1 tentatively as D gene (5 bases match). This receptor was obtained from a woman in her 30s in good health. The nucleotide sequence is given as TGTGCCAGCAGCGCCGGGACCGACACTGAAGCTTTCTTT. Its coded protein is CASSAGTDTEAFF.